This T cell receptor beta chain is drawn from a study of beta chain features in type 1 diabetes. This clone was seen more than once but under ten times. All of the isolated RNA was reverse transcribed, so expressed TCRB transcripts were sequenced. Measured with immunoSEQ multiplex PCR; TCRdb has only the in-frame clones, and not every one. The table lists fewer than 250,000 clones, roughly 13% of them singletons, with around 0.03% in the top ten. The ends were cut back, 2 bases at V and 0 bases at J, with 2 bases in the middle. In germline, CDR1 is SGHVS, CDR2 FQNEAQ. The CDR3 is made up of 13 amino acids. Post-sort purity exceeded 95% for all sorted populations.

This clonotype was sampled from a woman between 35 and 50 years old in good health. Sequenced material: naive CD4+ T cells from blood. The chain carries TRBV7-8 and TRBJ1-5; D is ambiguous. The CDR3 reads CASSLRSNQPQHF. The CDR3 DNA sequence: TGTGCCAGCAGCTTACGTAGCAATCAGCCCCAGCATTTT. Full variable domain (remainder filled in from reference TRBV7-8 and TRBJ1-5): GAGVSQSPRYKVAKRGQDVALRCDPISGHVSLFWYQQALGQGPEFLTYFQNEAQLDKSGLPSDRFFAERPEGSVSTLKIQRTQQEDSAVYLCASSLRSNQPQHFGDGTRLSIL.